Sequencing of this TCR beta chain was carried out in a study of T cell repertoires in cytomegalovirus infection. Study at large: CMV epitopes used comprised recently identified HLA-C-restricted ones and well-studied HLA-B-restricted ones.

This clonotype was picked up a small number of times. What it binds is not known. From the reads, TCRdb called clonotypes with MiXCR, one entry per CDR3 protein. The table has approximately 590,000 distinct CDR3 sequences, just under 40% seen once. The ends were cut back, 8 bases at V and 6 bases at J, with 19 bases in the middle. CDR1 and CDR2 (germline): SGHAT, FQNNGV. This CDR3 has 14 residues. Sequences were derived from cultured PBMCs, sampled from culture after CMV antigen stimulation. This TCR was sampled from a human donor in good health (CMV status not recorded). Some clones in this sample may be carry-over from other donors' samples. This rearrangement joins TRBV11-2 to TRBJ1-1; no definite D call. The CDR3 sequence is CASGLDRILAEAFF. The DNA for the CDR3 is TGTGCCAGCGGACTCGACCGAATCCTTGCTGAAGCTTTCTTT. The full variable domain, rest sourced from reference TRBV11-2 and TRBJ1-1, is EAGVAQSPRYKIIEKRQSVAFWCNPISGHATLYWYQQILGQGPKLLIQFQNNGVVDDSQLPKDRFSAERLKGVDSTLKIQPAKLEDSAVYLCASGLDRILAEAFFGQGTRLTVV.